The rows below give T cell receptor beta chains drawn from one sample of a study of cytomegalovirus exposure and HLA in healthy donors. This table comes from immunoSEQ multiplex PCR, and its TCRdb copy is limited to in-frame clones, with some not included. This sample has 90,000 to 150,000 clones, with around 63% found just once. Sequenced input: PBMCs. These receptors were taken from a man aged 35 to 55 in good health and CMV-seropositive. CDR3s include the opening cysteine and the closing phenylalanine or tryptophan. D genes are given only for firm matches. Where a row states a size, it is once, few, many or the class of an expanded clone; other rows omit it.

>TRBV6-1|TRBJ2-7|TRBD1|.
TGTGCCAGCAGTCAGACAGGGAGCTCCTACGAGCAGTACTTC
CASSQTGSSYEQYF
>TRBV10-3|TRBJ1-5|TRBD1|few
TGTGCCATCAGTGACGGGACAGGGAATCAGCCCCAGCATTTT
CAISDGTGNQPQHF
>TRBV7-3|TRBJ2-2|TRBD2|.
TGTGCCAGCAGCACCTCTAGCGGGAGGACCCCCGGGGAGCTGTTTTTT
CASSTSSGRTPGELFF
>TRBV4-1|TRBJ1-1|.|.
TGCGCCAGCAGCCAAACAGGGTCGGGGTTTGAAGCTTTCTTT
CASSQTGSGFEAFF
>TRBV9|TRBJ2-7|TRBD1|.
TGTGCCAGCGCCTCGACAGGGGGCTACGAGCAGTACTTC
CASASTGGYEQYF
>TRBV11-2|TRBJ2-1|TRBD2|.
TGTGCCAGCAGCTCGGGACTAGCAGGCTATGAGCAGTTCTTC
CASSSGLAGYEQFF
>TRBV29-1|TRBJ1-2|TRBD1|.
TGCAGCGTTGAAGGAAGAGACAGGGGGTATGGCCACACCTTC
CSVEGRDRGYGHTF
>TRBV4-2|TRBJ2-1|TRBD2|.
TGTGCCAGCAGCCAAGTTGAGCGGGAGGCCAATGAGCAGTTCTTC
CASSQVEREANEQFF
>TRBV6-1|TRBJ1-4|TRBD1|.
TGTGCCAGCAGTGAATGGGGGACAGGGGGAGCGGTAGGGGGAACTAATGAAAAACTGTTTTTT
CASSEWGTGGAVGGTNEKLFF
>TRBV5-1|TRBJ2-5|TRBD1|.
TGCGCCAGCAGCTTGACTCCGGCGAGAGGGGGCGGGGAGACCCAGTACTTC
CASSLTPARGGGETQYF
>TRBV15|TRBJ1-2|TRBD1|few
TGTGCCACCAGCAGCCCCGGGACAGACTATGGCTACACCTTC
CATSSPGTDYGYTF
>TRBV5-6|TRBJ2-7|.|.
TGTGCCAGCAGCTTGAGCTACAGGGATGCCTACGAGCAGTACTTC
CASSLSYRDAYEQYF
>TRBV29-1|TRBJ2-3|TRBD2|.
TGCAGCCTACGGGGGGGCACAGATACGCAGTATTTT
CSLRGGTDTQYF
>TRBV28|TRBJ2-5|TRBD2|.
TGTGCCAGCAGTTCCCCCGGGGGGTGGGAGACCCAGTACTTC
CASSSPGGWETQYF